This T cell receptor beta chain was obtained from a study of T cells in women clearing cervical HPV infection. Looking at the study overall: Cases' blood sampling followed lesion detection by median approximately 150 days (90 to 200). The study, taken as a whole, reports: TRBV6-7 relative abundance averaged approximately 0.11% in cases and less than 0.2% in controls.

All participants had a single incident cervical HPV16 infection, and prevalent HPV16 infections were excluded. immunoSEQ multiplex PCR used an average of around 1,200 ng genomic DNA. Produced via immunoSEQ multiplex PCR; TCRdb's table is partial and in-frame only. The clone table shows over 30,000 clones, with the ten largest holding about 7.2%. Germline V gene lookup returns CDR1 SGHRS and CDR2 YFSETQ. The CDR3 has 15 amino acids. With respect to this clone: The target antigen is unknown. The read finishes 3 residues shy of the CDR3 end, and the germline J gene is used to complete it.

Specimen: blood buffy coat. The origin of this receptor is a woman between 18 and 70 years old with a cervical HPV16 infection that either progressed to CIN3+ or cleared (not recorded which). The chain carries TRBV5-1 and TRBJ2-3; 7 nucleotides match TRBD2. The CDR3 sequence is CASSFTGLTPETQYF. The covered CDR3 bases are TGCGCCAGCAGCTTCACGGGACTAACTCCCGAGACG.